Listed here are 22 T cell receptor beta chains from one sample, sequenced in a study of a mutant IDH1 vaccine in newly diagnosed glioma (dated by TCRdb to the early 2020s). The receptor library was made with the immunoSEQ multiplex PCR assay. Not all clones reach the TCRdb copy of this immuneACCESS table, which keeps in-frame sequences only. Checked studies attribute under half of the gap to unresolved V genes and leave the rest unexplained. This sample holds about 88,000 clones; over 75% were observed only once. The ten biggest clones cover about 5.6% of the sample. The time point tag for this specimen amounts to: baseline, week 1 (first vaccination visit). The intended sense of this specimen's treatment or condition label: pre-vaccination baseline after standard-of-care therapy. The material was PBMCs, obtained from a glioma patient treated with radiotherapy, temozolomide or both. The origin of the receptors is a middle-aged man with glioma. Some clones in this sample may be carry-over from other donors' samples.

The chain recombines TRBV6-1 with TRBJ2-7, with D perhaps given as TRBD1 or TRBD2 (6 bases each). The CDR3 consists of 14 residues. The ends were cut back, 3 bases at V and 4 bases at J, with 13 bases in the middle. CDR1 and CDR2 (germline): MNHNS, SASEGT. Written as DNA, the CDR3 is TGTGCCAGCAGTGACATTCAGGGGAGGTACGAGCAGTACTTC. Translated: CASSDIQGRYEQYF.

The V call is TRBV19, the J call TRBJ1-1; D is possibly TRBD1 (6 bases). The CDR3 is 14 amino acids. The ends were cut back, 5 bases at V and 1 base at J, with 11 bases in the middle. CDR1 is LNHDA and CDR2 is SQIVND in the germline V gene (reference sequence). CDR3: CASSPRGANTEAFF. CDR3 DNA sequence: TGTGCCAGTAGTCCCCGGGGGGCGAACACTGAAGCTTTCTTT. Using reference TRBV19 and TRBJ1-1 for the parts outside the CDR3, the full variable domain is DGGITQSPKYLFRKEGQNVTLSCEQNLNHDAMYWYRQDPGQGLRLIYYSQIVNDFQKGDIAEGYSVSREKKESFPLTVTSAQKNPTAFYLCASSPRGANTEAFFGQGTRLTVV.

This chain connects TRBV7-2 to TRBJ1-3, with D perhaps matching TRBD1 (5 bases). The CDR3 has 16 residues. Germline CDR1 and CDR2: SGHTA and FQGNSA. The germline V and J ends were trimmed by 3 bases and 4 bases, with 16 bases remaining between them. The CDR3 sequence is CASSFTGRVTGNTIYF. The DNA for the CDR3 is TGTGCCAGCAGCTTCACAGGTCGGGTAACGGGAAACACCATATATTTT. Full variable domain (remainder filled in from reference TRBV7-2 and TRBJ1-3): GAGVSQSPSNKVTEKGKDVELRCDPISGHTALYWYRQSLGQGLEFLIYFQGNSAPDKSGLPSDRFSAERTGGSVSTLTIQRTQQEDSAVYLCASSFTGRVTGNTIYFGEGSWLTVV.

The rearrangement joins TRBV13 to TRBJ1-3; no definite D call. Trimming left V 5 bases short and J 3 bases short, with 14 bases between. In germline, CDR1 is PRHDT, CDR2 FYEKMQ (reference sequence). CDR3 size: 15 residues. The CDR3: CASSTGYEFGNTIYF. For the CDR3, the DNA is TGTGCCAGCAGCACCGGATATGAATTTGGAAACACCATATATTTT. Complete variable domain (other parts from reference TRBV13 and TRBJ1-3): AAGVIQSPRHLIKEKRETATLKCYPIPRHDTVYWYQQGPGQDPQFLISFYEKMQSDKGSIPDRFSAQQFSDYHSELNMSSLELGDSALYFCASSTGYEFGNTIYFGEGSWLTVV.

As DNA, the CDR3 is TGTGCCAGCAGCGTAGTCGGGGCGGGGGGGGCCAACGTCCTGACTTTC. Translated, it gives CASSVVGAGGANVLTF. The V and J genes are TRBV9 and TRBJ2-6; the D gene is possibly TRBD2 (6 bases). The V and J ends lost 0 bases and 4 bases respectively, with 11 bases between them. CDR1 is SGDLS, CDR2 YYNGEE, per germline. The CDR3 spans 16 residues.

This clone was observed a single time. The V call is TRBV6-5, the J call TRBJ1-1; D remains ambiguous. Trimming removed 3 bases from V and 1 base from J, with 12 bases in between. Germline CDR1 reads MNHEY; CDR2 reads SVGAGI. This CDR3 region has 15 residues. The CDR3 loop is CASSYVRTANTEAFF. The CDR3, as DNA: TGTGCCAGCAGTTATGTCCGGACGGCGAACACTGAAGCTTTCTTT.

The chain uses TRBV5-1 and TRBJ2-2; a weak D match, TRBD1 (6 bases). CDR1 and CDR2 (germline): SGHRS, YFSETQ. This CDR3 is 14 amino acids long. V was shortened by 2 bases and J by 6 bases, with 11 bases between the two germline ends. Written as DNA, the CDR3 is TGCGCCAGCAGCTTACAGGGTCAGGCCGGGGAGCTGTTTTTT. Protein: CASSLQGQAGELFF.

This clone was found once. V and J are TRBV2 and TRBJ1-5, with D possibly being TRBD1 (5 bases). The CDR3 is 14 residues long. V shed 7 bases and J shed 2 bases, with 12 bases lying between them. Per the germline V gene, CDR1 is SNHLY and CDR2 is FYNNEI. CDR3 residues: CASKREGGNQPQHF. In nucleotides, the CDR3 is TGTGCCAGCAAAAGGGAAGGGGGCAATCAGCCCCAGCATTTT.

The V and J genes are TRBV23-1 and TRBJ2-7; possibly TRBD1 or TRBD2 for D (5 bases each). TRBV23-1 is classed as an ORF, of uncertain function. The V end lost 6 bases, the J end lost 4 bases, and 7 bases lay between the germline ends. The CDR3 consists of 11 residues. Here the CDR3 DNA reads TGCGCCAGCAGGGGGGAGTACGAGCAGTACTTC. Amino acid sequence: CASRGEYEQYF.

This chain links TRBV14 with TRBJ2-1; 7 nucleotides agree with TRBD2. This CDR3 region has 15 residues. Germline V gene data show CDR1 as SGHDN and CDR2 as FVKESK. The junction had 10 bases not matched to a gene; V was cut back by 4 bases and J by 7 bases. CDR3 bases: TGTGCCAGCAGCCGAGGGACTAACCTCGGGAATGAGCAGTTCTTC. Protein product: CASSRGTNLGNEQFF.

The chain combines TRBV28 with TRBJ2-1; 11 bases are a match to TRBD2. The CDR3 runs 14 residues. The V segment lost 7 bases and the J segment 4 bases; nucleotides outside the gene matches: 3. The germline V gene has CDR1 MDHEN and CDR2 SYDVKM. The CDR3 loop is CASTASGGYNEQFF. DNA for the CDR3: TGTGCCAGCACCGCTAGCGGGGGGTACAATGAGCAGTTCTTC.

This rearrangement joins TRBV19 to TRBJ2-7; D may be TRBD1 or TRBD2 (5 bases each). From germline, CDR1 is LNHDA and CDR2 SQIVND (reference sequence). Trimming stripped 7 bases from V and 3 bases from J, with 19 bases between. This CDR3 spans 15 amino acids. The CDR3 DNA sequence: TGTGCCAGTACCCTGGCGGGCGGTGGGGGCTACGAGCAGTACTTC. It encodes CASTLAGGGGYEQYF.

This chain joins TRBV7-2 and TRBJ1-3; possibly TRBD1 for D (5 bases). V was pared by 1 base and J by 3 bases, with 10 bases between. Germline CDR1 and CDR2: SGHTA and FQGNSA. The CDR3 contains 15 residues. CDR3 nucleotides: TGTGCCAGCAGCTTAGGCAGAGGGGATGGAAACACCATATATTTT. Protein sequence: CASSLGRGDGNTIYF.

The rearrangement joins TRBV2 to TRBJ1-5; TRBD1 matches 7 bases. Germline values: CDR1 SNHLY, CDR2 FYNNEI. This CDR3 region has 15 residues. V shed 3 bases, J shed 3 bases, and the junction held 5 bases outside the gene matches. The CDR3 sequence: CASSDDRVINQPQHF. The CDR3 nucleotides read TGTGCCAGCAGTGACGACAGGGTTATCAATCAGCCCCAGCATTTT.

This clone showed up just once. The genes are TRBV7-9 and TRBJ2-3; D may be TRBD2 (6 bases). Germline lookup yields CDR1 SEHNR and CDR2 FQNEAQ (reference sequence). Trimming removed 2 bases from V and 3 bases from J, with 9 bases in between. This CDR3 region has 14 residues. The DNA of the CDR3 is TGTGCCAGCAGCTTACTCGGGGGTACAGATACGCAGTATTTT. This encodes CASSLLGGTDTQYF.

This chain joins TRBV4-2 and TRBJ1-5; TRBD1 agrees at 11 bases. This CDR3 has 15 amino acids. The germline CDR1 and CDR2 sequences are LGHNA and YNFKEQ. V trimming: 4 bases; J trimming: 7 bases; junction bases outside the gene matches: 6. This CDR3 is CASSPEGQGDQPQHF. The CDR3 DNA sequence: TGTGCCAGCAGCCCCGAGGGACAGGGGGACCAGCCCCAGCATTTT.

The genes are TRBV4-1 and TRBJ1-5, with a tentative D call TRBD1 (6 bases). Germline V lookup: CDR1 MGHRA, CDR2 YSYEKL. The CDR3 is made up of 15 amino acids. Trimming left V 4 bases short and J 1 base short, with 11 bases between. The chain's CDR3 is CASSLSQGSNQPQHF. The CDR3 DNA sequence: TGCGCCAGCAGCCTGAGCCAGGGGAGCAATCAGCCCCAGCATTTT.

The CDR3 here is CASSTTGGNTEAFF. The DNA of the CDR3 is TGTGCCAGCAGCACAACAGGGGGCAACACTGAAGCTTTCTTT. The V gene is TRBV5-6, the J gene TRBJ1-1; 9 nucleotides align to TRBD1. This CDR3 is 14 amino acids long. V lost 4 bases to trimming and J lost 2 bases; unmatched junction nucleotides: 3. Germline V gene data show CDR1 as SGHDT and CDR2 as YYEEEE.

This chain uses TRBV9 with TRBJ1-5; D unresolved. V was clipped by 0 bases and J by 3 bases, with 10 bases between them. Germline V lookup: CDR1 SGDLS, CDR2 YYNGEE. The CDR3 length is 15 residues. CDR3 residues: CASSVEPSTNQPQHF. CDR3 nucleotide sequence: TGTGCCAGCAGCGTAGAACCAAGTACCAATCAGCCCCAGCATTTT.

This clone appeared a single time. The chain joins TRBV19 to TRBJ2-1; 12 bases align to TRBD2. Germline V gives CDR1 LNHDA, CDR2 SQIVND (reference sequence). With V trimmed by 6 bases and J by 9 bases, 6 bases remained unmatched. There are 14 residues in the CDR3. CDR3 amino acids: CASRPSGGAGEQFF. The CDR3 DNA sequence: TGTGCCAGTAGGCCTAGCGGGGGGGCGGGTGAGCAGTTCTTC.

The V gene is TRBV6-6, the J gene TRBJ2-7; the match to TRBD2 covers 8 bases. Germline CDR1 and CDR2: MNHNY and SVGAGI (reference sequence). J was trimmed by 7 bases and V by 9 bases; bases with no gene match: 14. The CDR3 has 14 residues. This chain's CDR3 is CASLPTGGSGEQYF. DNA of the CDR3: TGTGCCAGTCTTCCGACGGGAGGGTCAGGGGAGCAGTACTTC.

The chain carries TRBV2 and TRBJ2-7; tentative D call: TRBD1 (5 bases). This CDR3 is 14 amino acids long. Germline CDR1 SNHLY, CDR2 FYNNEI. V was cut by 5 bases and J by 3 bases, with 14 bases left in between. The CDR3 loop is CASSFARVNYEQYF. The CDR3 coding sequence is TGTGCCAGCAGTTTCGCCAGGGTTAACTACGAGCAGTACTTC. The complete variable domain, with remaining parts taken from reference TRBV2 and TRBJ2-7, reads EPEVTQTPSHQVTQMGQEVILRCVPISNHLYFYWYRQILGQKVEFLVSFYNNEISEKSEIFDDQFSVERPDGSNFTLKIRSTKLEDSAMYFCASSFARVNYEQYFGPGTRLTVT.